The count of the clone carrying this T cell receptor beta chain is one. Its antigen is still unknown. CDR3 size: 13 residues. The V segment lost 6 bases and the J segment 6 bases; nucleotides outside the gene matches: 7. Germline V gene lookup returns CDR1 ENHRY and CDR2 SYGVKD. The record originates from a study of hypomethylating agent response in myelodysplastic syndrome. At the level of the study: Patients with myelodysplastic syndrome were 9 male and 2 female. Six patients responded with complete response or hematologic improvement; roughly 5 did not. Overall study results and limits: Richness, rarefaction diversity and clonality did not change significantly after hypomethylating treatment.

Each sample had roughly 430 ng DNA, as two 200 ng replicates, at survey resolution. This table comes from immunoSEQ multiplex PCR, and its TCRdb copy is limited to in-frame clones, with some not included. Of roughly 3,200 clones in the sample, 82% are singletons; the top ten hold roughly 26%. This TCR came from a human donor with myelodysplastic syndrome. This sample comprised bone marrow, obtained before or after starting hypomethylating agent treatment for myelodysplastic syndrome (not recorded which). This rearrangement joins TRBV10-3 to TRBJ1-1; the match to TRBD1 covers 7 bases. DNA of the CDR3: TGTGCCATCAGCGCCGACAGGGAAGCTGAAGCTTTCTTT. This codes for CAISADREAEAFF.